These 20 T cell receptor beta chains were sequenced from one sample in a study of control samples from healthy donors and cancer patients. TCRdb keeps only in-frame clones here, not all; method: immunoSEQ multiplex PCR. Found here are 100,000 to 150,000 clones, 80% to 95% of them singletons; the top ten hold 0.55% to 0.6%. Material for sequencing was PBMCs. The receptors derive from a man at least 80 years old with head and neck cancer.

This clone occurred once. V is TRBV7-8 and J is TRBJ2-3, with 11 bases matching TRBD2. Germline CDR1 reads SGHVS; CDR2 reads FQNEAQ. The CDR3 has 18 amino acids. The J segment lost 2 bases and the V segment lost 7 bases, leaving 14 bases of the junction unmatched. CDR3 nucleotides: TGTGCCAGCAAGGGGGCCGGTCTAGCGGGAGGAAACACAGATACGCAGTATTTT. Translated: CASKGAGLAGGNTDTQYF.

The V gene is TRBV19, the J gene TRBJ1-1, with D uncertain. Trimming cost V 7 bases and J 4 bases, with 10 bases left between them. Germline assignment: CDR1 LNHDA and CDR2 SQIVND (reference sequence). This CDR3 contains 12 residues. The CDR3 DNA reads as TGTGCCAGTATGATGCCCGGCACTGAAGCTTTCTTT. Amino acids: CASMMPGTEAFF.

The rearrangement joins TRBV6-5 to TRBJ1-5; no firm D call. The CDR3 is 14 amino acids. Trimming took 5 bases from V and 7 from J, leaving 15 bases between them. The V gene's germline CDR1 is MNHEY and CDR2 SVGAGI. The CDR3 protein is CASSPGGRQQPQHF. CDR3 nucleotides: TGTGCCAGCAGTCCTGGCGGGCGTCAGCAGCCCCAGCATTTT.

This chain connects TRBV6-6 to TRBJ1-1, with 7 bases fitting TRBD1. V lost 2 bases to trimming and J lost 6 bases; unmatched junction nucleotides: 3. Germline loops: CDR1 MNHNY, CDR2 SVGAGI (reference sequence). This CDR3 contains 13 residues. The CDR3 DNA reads TGTGCCAGCAGTTACCCGACAGGGCCTGAAGCTTTCTTT. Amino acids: CASSYPTGPEAFF.

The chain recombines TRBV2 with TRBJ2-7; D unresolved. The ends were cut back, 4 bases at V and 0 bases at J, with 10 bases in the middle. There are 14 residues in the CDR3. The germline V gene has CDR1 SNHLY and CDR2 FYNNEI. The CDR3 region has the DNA TGTGCCAGCAGTGGGTTGCTGGGCTCCTACGAGCAGTACTTC. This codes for CASSGLLGSYEQYF.

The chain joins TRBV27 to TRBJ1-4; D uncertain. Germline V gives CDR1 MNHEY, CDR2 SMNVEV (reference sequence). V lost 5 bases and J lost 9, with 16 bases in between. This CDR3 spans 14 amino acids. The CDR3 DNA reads TGTGCCAGCAGTCCCACGCAAGGGATGAAAAAACTGTTTTTT. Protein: CASSPTQGMKKLFF.

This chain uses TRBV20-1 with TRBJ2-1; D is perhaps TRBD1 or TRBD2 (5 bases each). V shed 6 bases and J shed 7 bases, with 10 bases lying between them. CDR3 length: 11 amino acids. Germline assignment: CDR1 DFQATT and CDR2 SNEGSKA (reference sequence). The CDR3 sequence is CSAEGRNEQFF. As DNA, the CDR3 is TGCAGTGCCGAGGGGAGAAATGAGCAGTTCTTC.

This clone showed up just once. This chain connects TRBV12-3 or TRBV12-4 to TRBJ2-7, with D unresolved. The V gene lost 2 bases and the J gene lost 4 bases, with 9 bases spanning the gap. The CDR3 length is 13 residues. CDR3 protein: CASSLLAAYEQYF. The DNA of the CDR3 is TGTGCCAGCAGTTTATTGGCAGCGTACGAGCAGTACTTC.

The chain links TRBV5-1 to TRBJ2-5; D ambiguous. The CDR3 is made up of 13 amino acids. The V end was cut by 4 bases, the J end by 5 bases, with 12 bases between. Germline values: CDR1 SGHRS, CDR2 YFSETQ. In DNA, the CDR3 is TGCGCCAGCAGCCCGGACCCCGGGGAGACCCAGTACTTC. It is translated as CASSPDPGETQYF.

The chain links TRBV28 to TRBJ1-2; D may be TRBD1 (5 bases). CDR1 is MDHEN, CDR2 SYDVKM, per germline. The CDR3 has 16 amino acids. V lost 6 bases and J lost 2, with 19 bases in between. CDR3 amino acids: CASSENGRDLNYGYTF. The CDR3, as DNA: TGTGCCAGCAGCGAAAACGGACGGGACTTGAACTATGGCTACACCTTC.

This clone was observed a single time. For the CDR3, the DNA is TGTGCCAGCAGCCTAGGGCCGGACGGGGAGCTGTTTTTT. Its protein is CASSLGPDGELFF. The chain joins TRBV5-6 to TRBJ2-2, with D unclear. Trimming removed 4 bases from V and 7 bases from J, with 11 bases in between. Germline-derived CDR1 and CDR2 are SGHDT and YYEEEE. There are 13 residues in the CDR3.

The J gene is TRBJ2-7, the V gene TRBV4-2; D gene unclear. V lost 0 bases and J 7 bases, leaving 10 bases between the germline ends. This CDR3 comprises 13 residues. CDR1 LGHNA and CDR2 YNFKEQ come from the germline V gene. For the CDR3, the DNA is TGTGCCAGCAGCCAAGATCGGGTGAGGGAGCAGTACTTC. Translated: CASSQDRVREQYF.

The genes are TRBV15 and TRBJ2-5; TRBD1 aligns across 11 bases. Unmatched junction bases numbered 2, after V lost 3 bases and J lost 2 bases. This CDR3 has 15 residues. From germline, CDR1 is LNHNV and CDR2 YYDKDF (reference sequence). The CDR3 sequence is CATSRDRGQQETQYF. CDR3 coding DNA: TGTGCCACCAGCAGGGACAGGGGGCAGCAAGAGACCCAGTACTTC. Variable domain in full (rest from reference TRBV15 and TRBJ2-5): DAMVIQNPRYQVTQFGKPVTLSCSQTLNHNVMYWYQQKSSQAPKLLFHYYDKDFNNEADTPDNFQSRRPNTSFCFLDIRSPGLGDTAMYLCATSRDRGQQETQYFGPGTRLLVL.

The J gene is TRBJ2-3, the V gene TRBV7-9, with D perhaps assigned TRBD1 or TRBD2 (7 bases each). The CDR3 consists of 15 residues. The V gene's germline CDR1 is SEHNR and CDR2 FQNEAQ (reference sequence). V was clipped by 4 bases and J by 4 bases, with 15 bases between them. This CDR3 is CASSSQGGLSDTQYF. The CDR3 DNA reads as TGTGCCAGCAGCTCTCAGGGGGGGTTGTCAGATACGCAGTATTTT. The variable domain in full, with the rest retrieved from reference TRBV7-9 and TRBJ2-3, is DTGVSQNPRHKITKRGQNVTFRCDPISEHNRLYWYRQTLGQGPEFLTYFQNEAQLEKSRLLSDRFSAERPKGSFSTLEIQRTEQGDSAMYLCASSSQGGLSDTQYFGPGTRLTVL.

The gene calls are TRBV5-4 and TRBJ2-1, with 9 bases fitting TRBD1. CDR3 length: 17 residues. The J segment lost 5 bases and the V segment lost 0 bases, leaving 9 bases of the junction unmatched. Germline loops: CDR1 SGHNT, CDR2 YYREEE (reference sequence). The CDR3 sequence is CASSLGAPGQGDNEQFF. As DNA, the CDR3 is TGTGCCAGCAGCTTGGGGGCCCCGGGACAGGGAGACAATGAGCAGTTCTTC.

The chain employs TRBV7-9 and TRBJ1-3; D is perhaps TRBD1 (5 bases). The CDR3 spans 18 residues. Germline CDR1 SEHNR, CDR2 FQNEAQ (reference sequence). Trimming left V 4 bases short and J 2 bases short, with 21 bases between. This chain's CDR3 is CASSSSGLKETPGNTIYF. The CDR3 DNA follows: TGTGCCAGCAGCTCCTCGGGACTGAAGGAGACCCCTGGAAACACCATATATTTT.

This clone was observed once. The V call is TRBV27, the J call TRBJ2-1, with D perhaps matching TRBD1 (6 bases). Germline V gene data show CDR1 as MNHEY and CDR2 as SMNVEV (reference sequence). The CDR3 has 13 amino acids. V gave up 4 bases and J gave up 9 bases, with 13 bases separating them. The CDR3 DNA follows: TGTGCCAGCAGTTATACCCTAGGGGGTGAGCAGTTCTTC. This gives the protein CASSYTLGGEQFF.

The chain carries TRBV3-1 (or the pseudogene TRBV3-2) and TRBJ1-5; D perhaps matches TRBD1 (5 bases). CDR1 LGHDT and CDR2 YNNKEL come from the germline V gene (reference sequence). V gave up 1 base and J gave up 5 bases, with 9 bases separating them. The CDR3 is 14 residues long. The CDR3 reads CASSQGPGDQPQHF. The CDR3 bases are TGTGCCAGCAGCCAAGGTCCGGGGGATCAGCCCCAGCATTTT.

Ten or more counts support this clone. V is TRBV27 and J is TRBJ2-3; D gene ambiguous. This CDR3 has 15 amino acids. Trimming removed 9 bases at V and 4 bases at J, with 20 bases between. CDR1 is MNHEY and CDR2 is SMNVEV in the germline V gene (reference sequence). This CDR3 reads CASMRNGRVPDTQYF. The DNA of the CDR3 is TGTGCCAGTATGAGAAACGGACGGGTCCCAGATACGCAGTATTTT.

Here the CDR3 reads CASTTALAGVNYGYTF. The CDR3 coding sequence is TGTGCCAGTACTACAGCTTTGGCAGGGGTTAACTATGGCTACACCTTC. The chain combines TRBV5-4 with TRBJ1-2, with a tentative D call TRBD1 (6 bases). The germline V and J ends were trimmed by 8 bases and 1 base, with 21 bases remaining between them. The CDR3 has 16 residues. From germline, CDR1 is SGHNT and CDR2 YYREEE (reference sequence).